The rows below give T cell receptor beta chains drawn from one sample of a study of Ad26.COV2.S vaccination and SARS-CoV-2 variants. TCRdb keeps only in-frame clones here, not all; method: immunoSEQ multiplex PCR. In the table there are approximately 410,000 clones, approximately 92% of which are singletons. Sequencing was performed on peripheral blood, taken in a trial of Ad26.COV2.S vaccine versus placebo. The receptors shown here come from a person aged 18-60 years who received the Ad26.COV2.S COVID-19 vaccine or a placebo. Each CDR3 is given with its conserved first and last residue. A D gene is named only where the DNA matches it firmly. Size values are once, few and many counts, or a class for expanded clones, and some rows have none.

abundance: NA
d_gene: NA
j_gene: TRBJ1-1
v_gene: TRBV5-4
CDR3nt: TGTGCCAGCAGCGTGGCAGCCCTTGCCGTGGGGGACACTGAAGCTTTCTTT
CDR3aa: CASSVAALAVGDTEAFF

abundance: NA
d_gene: TRBD1
j_gene: TRBJ2-1
v_gene: TRBV10-1
CDR3nt: TGCGCCAGCAGTGGGCGCCAGGGGGCGCGGGTTGAGCAGTTCTTC
CDR3aa: CASSGRQGARVEQFF

abundance: NA
d_gene: TRBD1
j_gene: TRBJ1-6
v_gene: TRBV3-1/TRBV3-2
CDR3nt: TGTGCCAGCAGCCCGTCGGGACAGGGGGCGTATAATTCACCCCTCCACTTT
CDR3aa: CASSPSGQGAYNSPLHF

abundance: NA
d_gene: NA
j_gene: TRBJ1-3
v_gene: TRBV7-9
CDR3nt: TGTGCCAGCAGCTTAAAACACTTGGACACCATATATTTT
CDR3aa: CASSLKHLDTIYF

abundance: few
d_gene: TRBD1
j_gene: TRBJ2-2
v_gene: TRBV5-1
CDR3nt: TGCGCCAGCAGCTTGCGATTATTGGGGACAGCGAACACCGGGGAGCTGTTTTTT
CDR3aa: CASSLRLLGTANTGELFF

abundance: NA
d_gene: TRBD2
j_gene: TRBJ2-7
v_gene: TRBV10-3
CDR3nt: TGTGCCATCCGGGGGGAACACTCCTACGAGCAGTACTTC
CDR3aa: CAIRGEHSYEQYF

abundance: NA
d_gene: TRBD1
j_gene: TRBJ2-7
v_gene: TRBV11-1
CDR3nt: TGTGCCAGCAGCAAAGTGGGACAGGGGTACGAGCAGTACTTC
CDR3aa: CASSKVGQGYEQYF

abundance: NA
d_gene: NA
j_gene: TRBJ1-1
v_gene: TRBV6-6
CDR3nt: TGTGCCAGCAGTTACTCGGCTCAGAACACTGAAGCTTTCTTT
CDR3aa: CASSYSAQNTEAFF

abundance: NA
d_gene: NA
j_gene: TRBJ1-3
v_gene: TRBV21-1
CDR3nt: TGTGCCAGCAGCAAGTCCCGACGGAAGAGCTCTGGAAACACCATATATTTT
CDR3aa: CASSKSRRKSSGNTIYF

abundance: NA
d_gene: NA
j_gene: TRBJ2-2
v_gene: TRBV5-5
CDR3nt: TGTGCCAGCAGCCTCTTAGGGGATACCGGGGAGCTGTTTTTT
CDR3aa: CASSLLGDTGELFF

abundance: NA
d_gene: TRBD1
j_gene: TRBJ2-5
v_gene: TRBV18
CDR3nt: TGTGCCAGCTCACCCGGACAGGCTAACGGGGAGACCCAGTACTTC
CDR3aa: CASSPGQANGETQYF

abundance: NA
d_gene: TRBD1
j_gene: TRBJ2-7
v_gene: TRBV28
CDR3nt: TGTGCCAGCAGTTTCGGGACAGCTTACGAGCAGTACTTC
CDR3aa: CASSFGTAYEQYF

abundance: few
d_gene: TRBD1
j_gene: TRBJ2-7
v_gene: TRBV5-1
CDR3nt: TGCGCCAGCAGCGCGACAGGGTACCCCTACGAGCAGTACTTC
CDR3aa: CASSATGYPYEQYF

abundance: NA
d_gene: NA
j_gene: TRBJ1-3
v_gene: TRBV29-1
CDR3nt: TGCAGCGTTGGATTCAGGGGTGGAAACACCATATATTTT
CDR3aa: CSVGFRGGNTIYF

abundance: NA
d_gene: TRBD2
j_gene: TRBJ2-5
v_gene: TRBV5-4
CDR3nt: TGTGCCAGCAGCTTCGTAGCGGGGGGGCCTTCGGAGACCCAGTACTTC
CDR3aa: CASSFVAGGPSETQYF

abundance: NA
d_gene: NA
j_gene: TRBJ2-2
v_gene: TRBV18
CDR3nt: TGTGCCAGCTCACGCGTAACCGGGGAGCTGTTTTTT
CDR3aa: CASSRVTGELFF

abundance: once
d_gene: NA
j_gene: TRBJ1-4
v_gene: TRBV5-1
CDR3nt: TGCGCCAGCAGCTCAACTAATGAAAAACTGTTTTTT
CDR3aa: CASSSTNEKLFF

abundance: NA
d_gene: NA
j_gene: TRBJ2-7
v_gene: TRBV15
CDR3nt: TGTGCCACCAGTAAGTGGCAGGATGGCTCCTACGAGCAGTACTTC
CDR3aa: CATSKWQDGSYEQYF

abundance: NA
d_gene: NA
j_gene: TRBJ1-1
v_gene: TRBV29-1
CDR3nt: TGCAGCGTGGGGAGACCGGGCGATGCTGAAGCTTTCTTT
CDR3aa: CSVGRPGDAEAFF

abundance: NA
d_gene: NA
j_gene: TRBJ1-2
v_gene: TRBV5-6
CDR3nt: TGTGCCAGCAGCTTGGACAGACCCAACTATGGCTACACCTTC
CDR3aa: CASSLDRPNYGYTF

abundance: NA
d_gene: TRBD1
j_gene: TRBJ2-1
v_gene: TRBV10-1
CDR3nt: TGCGCCAGTGGACAGGGCCTTGGGGCGCAGTTCTTC
CDR3aa: CASGQGLGAQFF

abundance: NA
d_gene: NA
j_gene: TRBJ2-7
v_gene: TRBV5-6
CDR3nt: TGTGCCAGCAGCTTGCGGGACACGTCCTACGAGCAGTACTTC
CDR3aa: CASSLRDTSYEQYF

abundance: NA
d_gene: NA
j_gene: TRBJ2-1
v_gene: TRBV11-3
CDR3nt: TGTGCCAGCAAGGGCTCCTACAATGAGCAGTTCTTC
CDR3aa: CASKGSYNEQFF

abundance: NA
d_gene: NA
j_gene: TRBJ2-2
v_gene: TRBV4-1
CDR3nt: TGCGCCAGCAGCCGTCGGGACTCTTCGAACACCGGGGAGCTGTTTTTT
CDR3aa: CASSRRDSSNTGELFF

abundance: few
d_gene: TRBD1
j_gene: TRBJ1-5
v_gene: TRBV18
CDR3nt: TGTGCCAGCTCACCAGCGACAGGGCACAATCAGCCCCAGCATTTT
CDR3aa: CASSPATGHNQPQHF

abundance: few
d_gene: NA
j_gene: TRBJ1-1
v_gene: TRBV5-1
CDR3nt: TGCGCCAGCAGCTGGGGGGTGGGCACTGAAGCTTTCTTT
CDR3aa: CASSWGVGTEAFF

abundance: once
d_gene: NA
j_gene: TRBJ1-2
v_gene: TRBV27
CDR3nt: TGTGCCAGCAGTGCACGACAGGTATCCTATGGCTACACCTTC
CDR3aa: CASSARQVSYGYTF

abundance: NA
d_gene: TRBD2
j_gene: TRBJ2-3
v_gene: TRBV10-1
CDR3nt: TGCGCCAGCAGTGAATTAGCGGGGGGGCCCGCTACGCAGTATTTT
CDR3aa: CASSELAGGPATQYF

abundance: NA
d_gene: NA
j_gene: TRBJ1-4
v_gene: TRBV7-2
CDR3nt: TGTGCCAGCAGCCGCGACAGGAATGAAAAACTGTTTTTT
CDR3aa: CASSRDRNEKLFF

abundance: NA
d_gene: NA
j_gene: TRBJ2-7
v_gene: TRBV19
CDR3nt: TGTGCCAGTAGCCCCAGGGCTTTACGCCCCCAGTACTTC
CDR3aa: CASSPRALRPQYF

abundance: NA
d_gene: TRBD2
j_gene: TRBJ2-2
v_gene: TRBV10-3
CDR3nt: TGTGCCATCATGGGTAGCGGGGGACACACCGGGGAGCTGTTTTTT
CDR3aa: CAIMGSGGHTGELFF

abundance: NA
d_gene: NA
j_gene: TRBJ1-2
v_gene: TRBV9
CDR3nt: TGTGCCAGCAGCGTAGACCCCACCGGGCCGCCGAATGGCTACACCTTC
CDR3aa: CASSVDPTGPPNGYTF

abundance: NA
d_gene: TRBD2
j_gene: TRBJ2-3
v_gene: TRBV7-2
CDR3nt: TGTGCCAGCAGCACCGGGACTAGCGGGGGGTGGGGCACAGATACGCAGTATTTT
CDR3aa: CASSTGTSGGWGTDTQYF

abundance: once
d_gene: NA
j_gene: TRBJ1-1
v_gene: TRBV11-2
CDR3nt: TGTGCCAGCAGTTGGCAGGGGAGGAACACTGAAGCTTTCTTT
CDR3aa: CASSWQGRNTEAFF

abundance: once
d_gene: NA
j_gene: TRBJ1-2
v_gene: TRBV11-2
CDR3nt: TGTGCCAGTAAAATGTCAGGGTTCGTAGGTGGCTACACCTTC
CDR3aa: CASKMSGFVGGYTF

abundance: once
d_gene: NA
j_gene: TRBJ1-2
v_gene: TRBV7-9
CDR3nt: TGTGCCAGCAGCTTAGCAGACAGTGGGGGCTACACCTTC
CDR3aa: CASSLADSGGYTF

abundance: NA
d_gene: NA
j_gene: TRBJ2-5
v_gene: TRBV4-1
CDR3nt: TGCGCCAGCAGCTCACCCGGGGCTAAGAGATGGACCCAGTACTTC
CDR3aa: CASSSPGAKRWTQYF

abundance: once
d_gene: NA
j_gene: TRBJ2-3
v_gene: TRBV28
CDR3nt: TGTGCCAGCAGTTCCGCGCGGGGGCTAGACACAGATACGCAGTATTTT
CDR3aa: CASSSARGLDTDTQYF

abundance: NA
d_gene: NA
j_gene: TRBJ2-3
v_gene: TRBV10-1
CDR3nt: TGCGCCAGCAGTGAAAGGGTAGATTCCCAGTATTTT
CDR3aa: CASSERVDSQYF

abundance: once
d_gene: TRBD1
j_gene: TRBJ2-7
v_gene: TRBV10-2
CDR3nt: TGCGCCAGCGCACAAACAGGGGGCCGAAGGTACGAGCAGTACTTC
CDR3aa: CASAQTGGRRYEQYF

abundance: once
d_gene: NA
j_gene: TRBJ1-4
v_gene: TRBV6-1
CDR3nt: TGTGCCAGCAGTGATTTGGGGACCTACGGGAAAAAACTGTTTTTT
CDR3aa: CASSDLGTYGKKLFF

abundance: NA
d_gene: NA
j_gene: TRBJ2-3
v_gene: TRBV9
CDR3nt: TGTGCCAGCAGCGGGTTAAGAGATACGCAGTATTTT
CDR3aa: CASSGLRDTQYF

abundance: NA
d_gene: TRBD1
j_gene: TRBJ1-2
v_gene: TRBV11-2
CDR3nt: TGTGCCAGCAGCATCCCGGGACAGTCCCCTCCCTACACCTTC
CDR3aa: CASSIPGQSPPYTF

abundance: few
d_gene: NA
j_gene: TRBJ2-7
v_gene: TRBV5-8
CDR3nt: TGTGCCAGCAGCGCCCAGTCGCGATCCGAGCAGTACTTC
CDR3aa: CASSAQSRSEQYF

abundance: NA
d_gene: NA
j_gene: TRBJ1-4
v_gene: TRBV25-1
CDR3nt: TGTGCCATCTACATCAGGAATGAAAAACTGTTTTTT
CDR3aa: CAIYIRNEKLFF

abundance: NA
d_gene: NA
j_gene: TRBJ2-5
v_gene: TRBV5-1
CDR3nt: TGCGCCAGCAGCAAGCGGGCGGAAGAGACCCAGTACTTC
CDR3aa: CASSKRAEETQYF

abundance: NA
d_gene: TRBD1
j_gene: TRBJ2-7
v_gene: TRBV10-1
CDR3nt: TGCGCCAGCAGTGAAGGGACAGGGGGCGACGAGCAGTACTTC
CDR3aa: CASSEGTGGDEQYF

abundance: few
d_gene: TRBD1
j_gene: TRBJ2-7
v_gene: TRBV5-1
CDR3nt: TGCGCCAGCAGCCCCCGGGACAGGGAGAACGAGCAGTACTTC
CDR3aa: CASSPRDRENEQYF

abundance: NA
d_gene: TRBD1
j_gene: TRBJ2-5
v_gene: TRBV3-1/TRBV3-2
CDR3nt: TGTGCCAGCAGTACCACAGGGGGCTCCGCAGAGACCCAGTACTTC
CDR3aa: CASSTTGGSAETQYF

abundance: NA
d_gene: NA
j_gene: TRBJ2-7
v_gene: TRBV5-4
CDR3nt: TGTGCCAGCAGCCCCGGGGGGCTCGCCTACGAGCAGTACTTC
CDR3aa: CASSPGGLAYEQYF

abundance: once
d_gene: NA
j_gene: TRBJ1-4
v_gene: TRBV15
CDR3nt: TGTGCCACCAGCAGCCGTTGGGAGGGGGAAAAACTGTTTTTT
CDR3aa: CATSSRWEGEKLFF

abundance: NA
d_gene: NA
j_gene: TRBJ2-1
v_gene: TRBV9
CDR3nt: TGTGCCAGCAGCGGGGGACCCAACTCCTACAATGAGCAGTTCTTC
CDR3aa: CASSGGPNSYNEQFF

abundance: once
d_gene: TRBD1
j_gene: TRBJ2-2
v_gene: TRBV6-5
CDR3nt: TGTGCCAGCTATCAGGGGGCGCGCACCGGGGAGCTGTTTTTT
CDR3aa: CASYQGARTGELFF

abundance: NA
d_gene: NA
j_gene: TRBJ1-1
v_gene: TRBV7-9
CDR3nt: TGTGCCAGCAGCTTAGAACAGGATGAAGCTTTCTTT
CDR3aa: CASSLEQDEAFF

abundance: NA
d_gene: NA
j_gene: TRBJ2-3
v_gene: TRBV6-5
CDR3nt: TGTGCCAGCAGTTACGGGGACCGGCCGACAGATACGCAGTATTTT
CDR3aa: CASSYGDRPTDTQYF